These T cell receptor beta chains were read from a single sample in a study of cytomegalovirus exposure and HLA in healthy donors. Here immunoSEQ multiplex PCR was the method, and the copy in TCRdb shows in-frame clones only, minus some. Among 95,000 to 100,000 clones listed, approximately 77% were seen once. Sequencing was carried out using PBMCs. The receptors were gathered from a female donor in good health and CMV-seronegative. Both conserved end residues are part of each CDR3.

TRBJ2-3,TRBV6-1,CASSETETSGASATDTQYF
TRBJ2-1,TRBV30,CAWSRRDWGYNEQFF
TRBJ1-3,TRBV10-3,CASRDRSWAGNTIYF
TRBJ1-2,TRBV5-4,CASSLRAGDYGYTF
TRBJ2-7,TRBV28,CASSLYRGANIYEQYF
TRBJ2-7,TRBV28,CASSSRTGTHYEQYF
TRBJ1-4,TRBV4-1,CASSQVRANEKLFF
TRBJ2-5,TRBV4-1,CASSQDRRGGGGETQYF
TRBJ1-5,TRBV7-9,CASSLAGGGQPQHF
TRBJ2-7,TRBV11-2,CASWAGSRYEQYF
TRBJ2-5,TRBV7-3,CASSFSGEETQYF
TRBJ1-1,TRBV7-9,CASSLSPVTGDTEAFF
TRBJ1-1,TRBV6-5,CASSLNRGRGTEAFF
TRBJ2-7,TRBV7-9,CASSLRLGGPSYEQYF